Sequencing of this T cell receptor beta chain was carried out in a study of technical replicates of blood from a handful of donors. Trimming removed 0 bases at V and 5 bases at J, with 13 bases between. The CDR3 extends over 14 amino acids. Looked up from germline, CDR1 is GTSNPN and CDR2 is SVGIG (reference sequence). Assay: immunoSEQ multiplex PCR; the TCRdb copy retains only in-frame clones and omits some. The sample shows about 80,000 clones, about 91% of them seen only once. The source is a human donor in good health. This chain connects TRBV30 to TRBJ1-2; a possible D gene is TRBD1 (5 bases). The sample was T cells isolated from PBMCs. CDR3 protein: CAWSVRRQKYGYTF. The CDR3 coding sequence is TGTGCCTGGAGTGTAAGGAGACAGAAGTATGGCTACACCTTC.